This T cell receptor (beta chain) was sequenced in a study of T-cell reconstitution after alpha-beta-depleted transplantation in children. This clonotype has just a few counts. This sample's TCRbeta library carried unique molecular identifier barcodes. TCRdb ran MiXCR on the PCR reads and lists one entry per CDR3 protein. The sample has around 340,000 distinct CDR3 sequences, 13% seen once. Per the germline V gene, CDR1 is SGHRS and CDR2 is YFSETQ. There are 16 residues in the CDR3. The V end was cut by 4 bases, the J end by 2 bases, with 18 bases between. The source of this sequence is a human donor who donated a stem cell graft to a child with Fanconi anemia. The V call is TRBV5-1, the J call TRBJ1-2; tentative D call: TRBD1 (5 bases). This sample comprised PBMCs, obtained from the stem cell graft. The CDR3 DNA is TGCGCCAGCAGCCCCCAGTACGGGGGGACGAACTATGGCTACACCTTC. It encodes CASSPQYGGTNYGYTF.